The 31 T cell receptor beta chains below were found in one sample sequenced in a study of tumor and adjacent non-tumor tissue in lung cancer. No cell sorting was done before RNA was extracted from the tissue. TCRbeta libraries were built with three rounds of nested PCR, modified from ARM-PCR. MiXCR, applied by TCRdb to the multiplex PCR reads, yields one record per CDR3 protein. This table holds under 140,000 distinct CDR3 sequences, about 80% found once. The source material was lung tumor tissue. The receptors originated from a man between 65 and 85 years old with non-small cell lung cancer.

This clonotype was observed at least ten times. The CDR3 spells CASSPGANYGYTF. CDR3 in DNA: TGTGCCAGCAGTCCGGGGGCTAACTATGGCTACACCTTC. V usage is TRBV28 and J usage is TRBJ1-2; D perhaps matches TRBD1 (5 bases). Trimming took off 5 bases at V and 0 bases at J, with 7 bases between the two ends. The CDR3 runs to 13 residues. The germline V gene has CDR1 MDHEN and CDR2 SYDVKM.

As regards this clonotype: The germline gene is not matched at one end of the junction; a read error may be the cause. J is TRBJ2-6 and V is TRBV12-3 or TRBV12-4; 11 nucleotides match TRBD1. This CDR3 is built from 18 residues. The CDR3 spells CACSLRDRGTSGASVLTF. The CDR3 nucleotides are TGTGCCTGCAGTTTGAGGGACAGGGGGACTTCTGGGGCCAGCGTCCTGACTTTC.

This clonotype was found many times. The CDR3, as DNA: TGTGCCAGCAGTACCCCGGACAGCACAGATACGCAGTATTTT. This sequence encodes CASSTPDSTDTQYF. V and J are TRBV28 and TRBJ2-3; D is uncertain. CDR1 and CDR2 from the germline V gene are MDHEN and SYDVKM. CDR3 length: 14 amino acids. V lost 5 bases, J lost 0 bases, and 9 bases lay in between.

About this clonotype: This likely comes from a read error, as the CDR3 has no conserved phenylalanine or tryptophan at its end. The DNA is left out, because the CDR3 cannot be placed on it with certainty; the CDR3 is given as TCRdb lists it. The genes are TRBV5-4 and TRBJ1-6; TRBD1 is the table's D call, not checked against the DNA. The CDR3 is 16 amino acids long, termini counted. Germline CDR1 is SGHNT and CDR2 is YYREEE (reference sequence). CDR3 sequence: CASSYLPGHLNSSPHC.

The rearrangement joins TRBV11-2 to TRBJ2-5, with a tentative D call TRBD2 (5 bases). The CDR3 runs to 14 residues. Germline CDR1 and CDR2: SGHAT and FQNNGV. Trimming left V 1 base short and J 9 bases short, with 15 bases between. This CDR3 reads CASSLGGLLEAQYF. The CDR3 DNA sequence: TGTGCCAGCAGCTTAGGAGGACTCCTCGAGGCCCAGTACTTC.

V usage is TRBV4-1 and J usage is TRBJ2-5; 7 bases map to TRBD2. V trimming: 6 bases; J trimming: 3 bases; junction bases outside the gene matches: 10. The CDR3 spans 15 residues. Looked up from germline, CDR1 is MGHRA and CDR2 is YSYEKL. The CDR3 sequence: CASSLLLASEETQYF. In nucleotides, the CDR3 is TGCGCCAGCAGTCTCTTACTAGCGTCCGAAGAGACCCAGTACTTC.

To note about this clonotype: At one boundary the junction diverges from the germline segment, which might be a read error. CDR3 in DNA: TGCGCCAGCAGCTTTAAGACTGGGTGGGTGAACACTGAAGCTTTCTTT. Encoded protein: CASSFKTGWVNTEAFF. The genes are TRBV11-3 and TRBJ1-1, with no clear D. The CDR3 consists of 16 residues. Per the germline V gene, CDR1 is SGHNT and CDR2 is YENEEA.

Turning to this clonotype: An end of the junction differs from the germline gene, which may be a read error. The gene calls are TRBV12-3 or TRBV12-4 and TRBJ1-6, with a weak D call TRBD1 (5 bases). The CDR3 length is 16 residues. For the CDR3, the DNA is TGTGTCAGCAGCCTCGGAGGGGATCTGGGTAATTCACCCCTCCACTTT. It codes for CVSSLGGDLGNSPLHF.

Note on this clonotype: Since no conserved phenylalanine or tryptophan closes the CDR3, a read error is the likely cause. The chain has TRBV11-3 and TRBJ2-7, with D hard to call. This CDR3 is built from 15 residues. The germline V gene encodes CDR1 SGHNT and CDR2 YENEEA. The CDR3 DNA follows: TGTGCCAGCAGCCCGATGATAGTTTCCATGTACGAACAGTACTTG. This codes for CASSPMIVSMYEQYL.

As regards this clonotype: The CDR3 ends on some other residue instead of the conserved phenylalanine or tryptophan, so this is likely a read error. This sequence joins TRBV5-1 and TRBJ2-7; no clear D. CDR1 SGHRS and CDR2 YFSETQ come from the germline V gene. V shed 0 bases and J shed 3 bases, with 13 bases lying between them. The CDR3 loop spans 15 amino acids. The DNA for the CDR3 is TGCGCCAGCAGCTTGGGAACATACAACTTCTACGAGCAGTACCTC. Its protein is CASSLGTYNFYEQYL.

The V call is TRBV4-1, the J call TRBJ1-1, with D maybe TRBD1 (5 bases). V lost 1 base and J lost 5, with 14 bases in between. This CDR3 comprises 15 residues. The germline gives CDR1 MGHRA, CDR2 YSYEKL. The CDR3 is CASSQGRGWNTEAFF. CDR3 nucleotides: TGCGCCAGCAGCCAAGGACGGGGCTGGAATACTGAAGCTTTCTTT.

As regards this clonotype: The junction departs from the called germline gene at one end, perhaps through a read error. The CDR3 spells CASSDLVTATYEQYF. DNA of the CDR3: TGTGCCAGCAGTGATCTCGTGACAGCGACCTACGAGCAATACTTC. The rearrangement joins TRBV6-1 to TRBJ2-7; tentative D call: TRBD1 (5 bases). This CDR3 is built from 15 residues. Looked up from germline, CDR1 is MNHNS and CDR2 is SASEGT.

The J gene is TRBJ2-2, the V gene TRBV7-3, with TRBD2 matching over 7 bases. The CDR3 spans 17 residues. The V segment lost 5 bases and the J segment 0 bases; nucleotides outside the gene matches: 9. Germline CDR1 and CDR2: SGHTA and FQGTGA. The CDR3 here is CASSMTSWDANTGELFF. CDR3 nucleotides: TGTGCCAGCAGCATGACTAGCTGGGACGCGAACACCGGGGAGCTGTTTTTT.

A note on this clonotype: A read error may be the cause here, since a much bigger clone is one base away. The chain joins TRBV24-1 to TRBJ2-1, with unresolved D. The germline V and J ends were trimmed by 6 bases and 12 bases, with 11 bases remaining between them. CDR3 length equals 11 residues. Germline CDR1 reads KGHDR; CDR2 reads SFDVKD. CDR3 region: CATSLTNMQFF. The CDR3 DNA follows: TGTGCCACCAGTCTCACTAACATGCAGTTCTTC.

CDR3 loop: CASTQTGCRREAFF. For the CDR3, the DNA is TGTGCCAGCACCCAGACAGGGTGCCGTCGTGAAGCTTTCTTT. The genes are TRBV6-5 and TRBJ1-1, with 7 bases that match TRBD1. This CDR3 comprises 14 residues. The V and J ends lost 7 bases and 7 bases, in that order; junction bases with no gene match: 12. Germline CDR1 reads MNHEY; CDR2 reads SVGAGI.

Notes on this clonotype: Given a much more abundant clone one base away, this may be a read error. The chain is built from TRBV11-2 and TRBJ2-7; D is perhaps TRBD1 or TRBD2 (5 bases each). Germline V CDR1 and CDR2: SGHAT, FQNNGV. The CDR3 length is 17 residues. V lost 7 bases and J lost 0, with 22 bases in between. The CDR3 region is CASNRGQITISSYEQYF. CDR3 in DNA: TGTGCCAGCAACCGGGGCCAGATCACAATATCCTCCTACGAGCAGTACTTC.

With regard to this clonotype: Because it lacks the conserved phenylalanine or tryptophan at the end, this CDR3 is likely a read error. The chain links TRBV6-6 to TRBJ1-1, with TRBD1 as a possible D gene (6 bases). Germline lookup yields CDR1 MNHNY and CDR2 SVGAGI (reference sequence). The CDR3 length is 15 residues. CDR3 amino acids: CASSPSGGRNIEAFI. CDR3 DNA: TGTGCCAGCAGCCCAAGTGGGGGGCGGAACATTGAAGCTTTCATT.

This rearrangement joins TRBV7-8 to TRBJ2-2, with D perhaps matching TRBD1 (6 bases). The CDR3 length is 16 residues. CDR1 SGHVS and CDR2 FQNEAQ come from the germline V gene. V lost 4 bases and J lost 5, with 17 bases in between. This CDR3 reads CASSSTTGKNTGELFF. The CDR3 region has the DNA TGTGCCAGCAGCTCCACCACAGGGAAGAATACCGGGGAGCTGTTTTTT.

A remark on this clonotype: The conserved phenylalanine or tryptophan is not found at the CDR3 terminus, so this likely reflects a read error. The chain uses TRBV5-5 and TRBJ2-1; tentative D call: TRBD2 (5 bases). V lost 0 bases and J 0 bases, leaving 13 bases between the germline ends. The CDR3 consists of 17 residues. Germline V gene sequence: CDR1 SGHKS, CDR2 YYEKEE (reference sequence). The chain's CDR3 is CASSLVYGVSSYNEQFL. DNA for the CDR3: TGTGCCAGCAGCTTGGTCTACGGGGTTAGCTCCTACAATGAGCAGTTCTTA.

For this clonotype: Being one base from a much bigger clone, this may be a read error. V is TRBV2 and J is TRBJ2-2, with D uncertain. Looked up from germline, CDR1 is SNHLY and CDR2 is FYNNEI. CDR3 length equals 14 residues. V dropped 10 bases and J dropped 5 bases, with 17 bases sitting between them. DNA of the CDR3: TGTGCCAACTCCTCGGCAGGAGATACCGGGGAGCTGTTTTTT. It specifies CANSSAGDTGELFF.

This clonotype was seen a single time. A read error may account for a junction end that differs from germline. The V call is TRBV5-4, the J call TRBJ2-5; D tentatively reads TRBD1 or TRBD2 (5 bases each). The germline V gene has CDR1 SGHNT and CDR2 YYREEE (reference sequence). The CDR3 spans 14 residues. The CDR3 region is CASSLSGTVGTQCF. In DNA form, the CDR3 reads TGTGCCAGTAGCTTGAGTGGCACTGTTGGGACCCAGTGCTTC.

This clonotype was detected only a few times. Sequence at one end of the junction differs from germline and may be a read error. J is TRBJ2-7 and V is TRBV4-2, with TRBD1 identical over 8 bases. The CDR3 is made up of 14 amino acids. Germline V lookup: CDR1 LGHNA, CDR2 YNFKEQ. The CDR3 loop is CVSSQGQGLYEQYF. The DNA of the CDR3 is TGTGTTAGCAGCCAAGGACAGGGTCTCTACGAACAGTACTTC.

This clonotype was observed a few times. Being one base from a much bigger clone, this may be a read error. V is TRBV20-1 and J is TRBJ2-7; 12 bases align to TRBD2. The CDR3 spans 14 residues. Looked up from germline, CDR1 is DFQATT and CDR2 is SNEGSKA (reference sequence). CDR3 sequence: CCARLAGVKYEQYF. CDR3 sequence (DNA): TGCTGTGCTAGACTAGCGGGAGTGAAGTACGAGCAGTACTTC.

A note on this clonotype: Since a much larger clone is just one base distant, this may be a read error. J is TRBJ2-3 and V is TRBV25-1, with TRBD2 identical over 7 bases. The CDR3 sequence is 16 residues long. Per the germline V gene, CDR1 is MGHDK and CDR2 is SYGVNS. V was pared by 4 bases and J by 0 bases, with 7 bases of the junction left unmatched. The CDR3 region is CASSAAGRASTDTQYF. CDR3 coding DNA: TGTGCCAGCAGTGCCGCTGGGAGGGCGAGCACAGATACGCAGTATTTT.

Of note for this clonotype: A junction end diverges from the germline sequence, so it may reflect a read error. This rearrangement joins TRBV11-2 to TRBJ1-1; D remains ambiguous. CDR3 length equals 15 residues. Germline lookup yields CDR1 SGHAT and CDR2 FQNNGV. CDR3 sequence (DNA): TGTACCAGCAGCTTCGCCGATTCAAGGAACACTGAAGCCTTCTTT. It translates to CTSSFADSRNTEAFF. Variable domain in full (rest from reference TRBV11-2 and TRBJ1-1): EAGVAQSPRYKIIEKRQSVAFWCNPISGHATLYWYQQILGQGPKLLIQFQNNGVVDDSQLPKDRFSAERLKGVDSTLKIQPAKLEDSAVYLCTSSFADSRNTEAFFGQGTRLTVV.

On this clonotype: One end of the junction is discordant with germline, which a read error may explain. The genes are TRBV6-4 and TRBJ1-2; TRBD1 aligns across 8 bases. This CDR3 region has 14 residues. Germline V CDR1 and CDR2: MRHNA, SNTAGT. The DNA of the CDR3 is TGTCCCAGCAGTGACACCACCGGGACAGGCCTTTTGACCTTC. It specifies CPSSDTTGTGLLTF.

To note about this clonotype: Relative to the germline gene, one junction end is altered; a read error may explain this. The chain employs TRBV4-2 and TRBJ2-7; 8 positions match TRBD1. The CDR3 is made up of 14 amino acids. CDR1 LGHNA and CDR2 YNFKEQ come from the germline V gene. CDR3 loop: CANNQGQGLYVQYF. The CDR3 DNA follows: TGTGCCAACAACCAAGGACAGGGTCTCTACGTGCAGTACTTC.

The J gene is TRBJ2-5, the V gene TRBV11-2; D remains ambiguous. This CDR3 contains 18 residues. Germline CDR1 and CDR2: SGHAT and FQNNGV. V lost 1 base and J 5 bases, leaving 23 bases between the germline ends. The CDR3 bases are TGTGCCAGCAGCTTAGCGAGGCTAACCCTGGGAAAAAAGGAGACCCAGTACTTC. Encoded protein: CASSLARLTLGKKETQYF.

On this clonotype itself: This could be a read error, since a much larger clone is one nucleotide away. The chain uses TRBV6-4 and TRBJ2-2; no clear D. The germline V gene has CDR1 MRHNA and CDR2 SNTAGT. Trimming removed 3 bases at V and 5 bases at J, with 10 bases between. The CDR3 length is 14 residues. CDR3 amino acids: CASSEAPSTGELFF. DNA of the CDR3: TGTGCCAGCAGTGAGGCCCCCAGTACCGGGGAGCTGTTTTTT.

J is TRBJ2-3 and V is TRBV29-1; 9 bases fit TRBD2. The CDR3 sequence is 17 residues long. CDR1 and CDR2 (germline): SQVTM, ANQGSEA. The V and J ends lost 3 bases and 5 bases, in that order; junction bases with no gene match: 15. CDR3 loop: CSVDTLAGSFSLDTQYF. The CDR3 DNA is TGCAGCGTTGATACTCTAGCGGGGTCATTTAGCTTAGATACGCAGTATTTT.

This clonotype was detected only a few times. A much larger clone lies one base from this, so it may be a read error. The chain joins TRBV14 to TRBJ1-4; no reliable D call. Germline V gene lookup returns CDR1 SGHDN and CDR2 FVKESK. This CDR3 has 15 amino acids. CDR3 in DNA: TGTGCCAGCAACCAAGGAAAGGGCGGTAATGAAAAACTGTTTTTT. Protein sequence: CASNQGKGGNEKLFF.